The text below deals with one T cell receptor beta chain. This sample is part of a study of control samples from healthy donors and cancer patients. Here immunoSEQ multiplex PCR was the method, and the copy in TCRdb shows in-frame clones only, minus some. The profile shows 100,000 to 150,000 clones, 75% to 95% of them singletons. The CDR3 is made up of 14 amino acids. J lost 3 bases, V lost 4 bases, and 3 bases had no gene match. Germline-derived CDR1 and CDR2 are SGDLS and YYNGEE. Sequenced input: blood. The clonotype was recovered from a man in his forties in good health. The chain joins TRBV9 to TRBJ1-5, with 8 bases aligning to TRBD1. This CDR3 reads CASSSTGVNQPQHF. The CDR3 bases are TGTGCCAGCAGCTCGACAGGGGTCAATCAGCCCCAGCATTTT.